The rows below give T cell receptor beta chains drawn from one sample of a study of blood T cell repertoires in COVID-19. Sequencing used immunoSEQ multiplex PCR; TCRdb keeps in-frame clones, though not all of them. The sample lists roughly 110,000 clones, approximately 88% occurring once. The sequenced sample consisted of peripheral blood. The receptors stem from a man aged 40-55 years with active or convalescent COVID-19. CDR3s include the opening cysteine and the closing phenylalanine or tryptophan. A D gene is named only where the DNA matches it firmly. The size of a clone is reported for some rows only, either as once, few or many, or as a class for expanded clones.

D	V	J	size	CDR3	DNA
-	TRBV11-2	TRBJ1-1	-	CASSLVRGFTEAFF	TGTGCCAGCAGCTTAGTGCGAGGGTTCACTGAAGCTTTCTTT
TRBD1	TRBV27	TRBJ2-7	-	CARRRDREEQYF	TGTGCCAGAAGGAGGGACAGGGAAGAGCAGTACTTC
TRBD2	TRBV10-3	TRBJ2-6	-	CAGGVSGANVLTF	TGCGCCGGGGGGGTCTCTGGGGCCAACGTCCTGACTTTC
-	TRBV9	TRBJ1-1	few	CASSVSGLMNTEAFF	TGTGCCAGCAGCGTCTCCGGTCTTATGAACACTGAAGCTTTCTTT
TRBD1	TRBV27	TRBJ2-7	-	CASSRDRGGYEQYF	TGTGCCAGCAGCCGTGACAGGGGGGGCTACGAGCAGTACTTC
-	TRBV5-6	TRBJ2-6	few	CASSLPGGRGANVLTF	TGTGCCAGCAGCTTGCCAGGGGGGAGAGGGGCCAACGTCCTGACTTTC
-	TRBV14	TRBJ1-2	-	CASTPPFSTGKNGYTF	TGTGCCAGCACCCCGCCTTTTTCGACAGGAAAAAATGGCTACACCTTC
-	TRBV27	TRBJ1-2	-	CASSLGAGANYGYTF	TGTGCCAGCAGTCTGGGGGCGGGAGCTAACTATGGCTACACCTTC
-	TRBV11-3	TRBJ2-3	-	CASSLELGGRSTDTQYF	TGTGCCAGCAGCTTAGAATTAGGTGGGAGAAGCACAGATACGCAGTATTTT
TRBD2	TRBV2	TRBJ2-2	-	CASNHRAWEGTGELFF	TGTGCCAGCAACCACCGGGCGTGGGAGGGCACCGGGGAGCTGTTTTTT
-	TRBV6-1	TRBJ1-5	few	CASSEQGGGGQPQHF	TGTGCCAGCAGTGAACAGGGAGGGGGTGGTCAGCCCCAGCATTTT
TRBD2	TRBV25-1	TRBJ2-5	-	CASAPSGIETQYF	TGTGCCAGCGCCCCTAGCGGGATAGAGACCCAGTACTTC
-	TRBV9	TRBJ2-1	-	CASSVEGRSYNEQFF	TGTGCCAGCAGCGTAGAAGGCAGGTCCTACAATGAGCAGTTCTTC
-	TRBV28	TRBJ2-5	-	CASSFFWGGETQYF	TGTGCCAGCAGTTTTTTCTGGGGAGGCGAGACCCAGTACTTC
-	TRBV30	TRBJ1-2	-	CAWSVLGVRYTF	TGTGCCTGGAGTGTACTCGGGGTTAGGTACACCTTC
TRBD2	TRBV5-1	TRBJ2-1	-	CASTTSGTYNEQFF	TGCGCCAGCACAACTAGCGGAACCTACAATGAGCAGTTCTTC
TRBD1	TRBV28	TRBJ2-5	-	CASSRRGLKMETQYF	TGTGCCAGCAGTCGCAGGGGGCTGAAAATGGAGACCCAGTACTTC
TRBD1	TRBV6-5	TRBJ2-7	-	CASRTPGQGYEQYF	TGTGCCAGCAGGACACCGGGACAGGGCTACGAGCAGTACTTC
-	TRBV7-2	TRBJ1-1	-	CASSWTVRTEAFF	TGTGCCAGCAGCTGGACAGTGCGGACTGAAGCTTTCTTT
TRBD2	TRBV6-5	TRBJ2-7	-	CASRSGVEQYF	TGTGCCAGCAGGAGCGGGGTGGAGCAGTACTTC
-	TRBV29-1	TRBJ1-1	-	CSVALTGYEAFF	TGCAGCGTTGCCCTTACAGGATATGAAGCTTTCTTT
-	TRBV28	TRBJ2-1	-	CASSLYRGSYNEQFF	TGTGCCAGCAGTTTATACCGAGGCTCCTACAATGAGCAGTTCTTC
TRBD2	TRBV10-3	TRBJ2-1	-	CAISEWGGREQFF	TGTGCCATCAGTGAGTGGGGGGGAAGAGAGCAGTTCTTC
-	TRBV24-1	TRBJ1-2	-	CATSDWTESHGYTF	TGTGCCACCAGTGACTGGACAGAGTCTCATGGCTACACCTTC
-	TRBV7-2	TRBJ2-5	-	CASSLVLEQETQYF	TGTGCCAGCAGCTTAGTTCTAGAACAAGAGACCCAGTACTTC
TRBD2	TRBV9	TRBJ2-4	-	CASSVAPQTSGKNIQYF	TGTGCCAGCAGCGTAGCCCCTCAGACTAGCGGAAAAAACATTCAGTACTTC
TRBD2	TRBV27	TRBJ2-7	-	CASTLLAGLVRNEQYF	TGTGCCAGCACCCTACTAGCGGGCCTCGTGAGAAACGAGCAGTACTTC
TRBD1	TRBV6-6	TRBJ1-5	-	CASSRSGGDQPQHF	TGTGCCAGCAGTCGTTCAGGGGGCGACCAGCCCCAGCATTTT
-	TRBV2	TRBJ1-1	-	CASSESGNTEAFF	TGTGCCAGCAGTGAGTCGGGGAACACTGAAGCTTTCTTT
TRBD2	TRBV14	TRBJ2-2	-	CASSQVAGADTGELFF	TGTGCCAGCAGCCAAGTAGCGGGAGCGGATACCGGGGAGCTGTTTTTT
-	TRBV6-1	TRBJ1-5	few	CASSEASRGSNQPQHF	TGTGCCAGCAGTGAAGCGAGCAGAGGTAGCAATCAGCCCCAGCATTTT
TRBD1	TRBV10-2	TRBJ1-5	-	CASSEMGQGNQPQHF	TGCGCCAGCAGTGAAATGGGACAGGGTAATCAGCCCCAGCATTTT
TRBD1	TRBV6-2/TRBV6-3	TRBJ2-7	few	CASSYAVPTGNEQYF	TGTGCCAGCAGTTATGCCGTCCCGACAGGGAACGAGCAGTACTTC
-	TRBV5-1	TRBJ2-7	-	CASSVDSRVYEQYF	TGCGCCAGCAGCGTTGATTCCAGGGTCTACGAGCAGTACTTC
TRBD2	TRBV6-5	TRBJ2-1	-	CASSPFTSGGEGQFF	TGTGCCAGCAGCCCGTTCACAAGCGGGGGGGAGGGGCAGTTCTTC